These 3 T cell receptor beta chains originate from one sample sequenced in a study of CD8+CD57+ T cells in acquired aplastic anemia. Template material for TCR beta VDJ and CDR3 profiling consisted of genomic DNA. MiXCR, run by TCRdb on the reads, gives a single entry per CDR3 protein. The data hold approximately 250,000 distinct CDR3 sequences, with approximately 79% observed a single time. Patients included in sequencing had previously demonstrated CD8+CD57+ cell expansion by flow cytometry. The sequencing sample was made of sorted CD4+, CD8+, or CD8+CD57+ T cells (not recorded which) from PBMCs. The receptors were gathered from a human donor with aplastic anemia.

This clonotype was observed a handful of times. V usage is TRBV10-3 and J usage is TRBJ2-3, with D perhaps matching TRBD2 (5 bases). V lost 0 bases to trimming and J lost 4 bases, with 14 bases between them. Germline V gives CDR1 ENHRY, CDR2 SYGVKD. The CDR3 runs 16 residues. CDR3 nucleotide sequence: TGTGCCATCAGTGAGTCGACTATGGGTGGGGCAGATACGCAGTATTTT. Its protein is CAISESTMGGADTQYF.

This CDR3 reads CASSFQLRGGTEEFF. CDR3 sequence (DNA): TGTGCCAGCAGCTTCCAACTAAGAGGGGGGACTGAAGAGTTCTTT. V gene TRBV7-9 combines with J gene TRBJ1-1, with D possibly matching TRBD1 (6 bases). The CDR3 sequence is 15 residues long. The germline gives CDR1 SEHNR, CDR2 FQNEAQ (reference sequence). V was shortened by 3 bases and J by 14 bases, with 25 bases between the two germline ends.

Points on this clonotype: The DNA is omitted, as the CDR3 cannot be located on it reliably, and the CDR3 follows TCRdb's listing. The chain carries TRBV7-9 and TRBJ1-2; the table's D call, TRBD1, was not checked against the DNA. Counting both end residues, the CDR3 totals 14 amino acids. Germline CDR1 reads SEHNR; CDR2 reads FQNEAQ (reference sequence). The CDR3 spells CASSFTGLEQYFGF.